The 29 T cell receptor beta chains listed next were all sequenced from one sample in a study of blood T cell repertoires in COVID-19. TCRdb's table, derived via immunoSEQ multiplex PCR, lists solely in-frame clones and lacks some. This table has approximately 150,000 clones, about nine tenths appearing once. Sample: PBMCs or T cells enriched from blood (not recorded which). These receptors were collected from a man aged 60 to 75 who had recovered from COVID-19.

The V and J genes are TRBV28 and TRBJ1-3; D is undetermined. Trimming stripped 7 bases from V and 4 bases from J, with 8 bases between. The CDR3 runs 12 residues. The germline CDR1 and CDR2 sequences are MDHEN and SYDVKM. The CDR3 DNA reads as TGTGCCAGCACTGGGCTAGGAAACACCATATATTTT. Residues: CASTGLGNTIYF.

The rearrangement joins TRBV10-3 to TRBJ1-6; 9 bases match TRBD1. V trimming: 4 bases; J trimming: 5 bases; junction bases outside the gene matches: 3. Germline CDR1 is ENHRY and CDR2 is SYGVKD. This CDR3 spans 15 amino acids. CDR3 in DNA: TGTGCCATCAGTGGGGACAGGGACAATAATTCACCCCTCCACTTT. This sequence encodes CAISGDRDNNSPLHF.

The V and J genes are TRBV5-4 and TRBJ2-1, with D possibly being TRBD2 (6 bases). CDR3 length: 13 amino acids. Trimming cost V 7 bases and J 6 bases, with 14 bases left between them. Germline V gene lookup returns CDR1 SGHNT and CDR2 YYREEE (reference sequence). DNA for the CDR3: TGTGCCAGCGTCCGCCAGGGAGGCAATGAGCAGTTCTTC. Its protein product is CASVRQGGNEQFF.

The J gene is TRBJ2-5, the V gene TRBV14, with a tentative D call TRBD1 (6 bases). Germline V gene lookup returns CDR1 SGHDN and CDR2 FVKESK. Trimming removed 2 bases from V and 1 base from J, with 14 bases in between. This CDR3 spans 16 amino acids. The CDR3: CASSQRVGALQETQYF. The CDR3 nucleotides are TGTGCCAGCAGCCAAAGGGTGGGGGCCCTCCAAGAGACCCAGTACTTC.

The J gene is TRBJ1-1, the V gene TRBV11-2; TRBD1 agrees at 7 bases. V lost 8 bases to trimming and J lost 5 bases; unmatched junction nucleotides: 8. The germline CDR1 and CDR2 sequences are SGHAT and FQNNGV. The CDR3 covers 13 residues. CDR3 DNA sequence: TGTGCCAGCTCCGAGGGGGCGGGAACTGAAGCTTTCTTT. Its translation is CASSEGAGTEAFF.

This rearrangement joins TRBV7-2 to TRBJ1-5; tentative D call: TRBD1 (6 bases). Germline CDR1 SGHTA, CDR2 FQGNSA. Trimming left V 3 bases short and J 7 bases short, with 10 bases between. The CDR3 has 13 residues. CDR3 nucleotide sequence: TGTGCCAGCAGCTTGGGACATGGCCAGCCCCAGCATTTT. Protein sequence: CASSLGHGQPQHF.

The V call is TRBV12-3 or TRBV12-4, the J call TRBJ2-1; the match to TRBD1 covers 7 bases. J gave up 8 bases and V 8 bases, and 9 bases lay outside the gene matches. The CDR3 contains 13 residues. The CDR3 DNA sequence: TGTGCCAGCTGCCGCCGGGACAGCGATGAGCAGTTCTTC. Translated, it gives CASCRRDSDEQFF.

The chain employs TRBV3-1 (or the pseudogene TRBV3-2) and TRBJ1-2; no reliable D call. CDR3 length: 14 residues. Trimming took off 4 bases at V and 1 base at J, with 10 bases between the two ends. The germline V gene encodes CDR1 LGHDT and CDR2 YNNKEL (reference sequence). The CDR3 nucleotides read TGTGCCAGCAGCCCGCGCAATATTAACTATGGCTACACCTTC. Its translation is CASSPRNINYGYTF.

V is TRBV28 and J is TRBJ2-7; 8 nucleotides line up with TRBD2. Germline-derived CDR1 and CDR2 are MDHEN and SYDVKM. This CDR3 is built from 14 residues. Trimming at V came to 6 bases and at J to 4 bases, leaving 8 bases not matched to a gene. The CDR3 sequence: CASSPGGGFYEQYF. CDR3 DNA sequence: TGTGCCAGCAGCCCCGGGGGGGGGTTTTACGAGCAGTACTTC.

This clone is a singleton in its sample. CDR3 sequence: CASSILAGLNNEQFF. The CDR3 region has the DNA TGTGCCAGTAGTATTCTAGCGGGGCTAAACAATGAGCAGTTCTTC. The V gene is TRBV19, the J gene TRBJ2-1; 9 nucleotides align to TRBD2. This CDR3 region has 15 residues. Germline V CDR1 and CDR2: LNHDA, SQIVND (reference sequence). V gave up 3 bases and J gave up 5 bases; unmatched junction bases: 5.

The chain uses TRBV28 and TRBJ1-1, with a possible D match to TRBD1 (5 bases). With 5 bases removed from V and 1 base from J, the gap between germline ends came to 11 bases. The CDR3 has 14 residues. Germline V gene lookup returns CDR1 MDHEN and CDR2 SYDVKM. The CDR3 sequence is CASSPRGGNTEAFF. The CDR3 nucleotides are TGTGCCAGCAGTCCCCGCGGGGGGAACACTGAAGCTTTCTTT.

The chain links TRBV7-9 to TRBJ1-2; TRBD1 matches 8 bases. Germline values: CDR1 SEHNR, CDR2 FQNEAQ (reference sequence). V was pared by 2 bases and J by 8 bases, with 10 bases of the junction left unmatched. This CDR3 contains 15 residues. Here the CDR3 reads CASSLSSTGGNGYTF. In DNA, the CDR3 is TGTGCCAGCAGCTTAAGTAGTACAGGGGGGAACGGCTACACCTTC. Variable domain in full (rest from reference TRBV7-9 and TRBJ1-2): DTGVSQNPRHKITKRGQNVTFRCDPISEHNRLYWYRQTLGQGPEFLTYFQNEAQLEKSRLLSDRFSAERPKGSFSTLEIQRTEQGDSAMYLCASSLSSTGGNGYTFGSGTRLTVV.

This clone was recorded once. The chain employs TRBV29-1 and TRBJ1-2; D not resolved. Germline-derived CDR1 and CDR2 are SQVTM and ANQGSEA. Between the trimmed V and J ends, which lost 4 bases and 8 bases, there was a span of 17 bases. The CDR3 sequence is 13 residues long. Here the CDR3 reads CSVAPRGVRGYTF. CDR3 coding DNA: TGCAGCGTTGCCCCTCGCGGGGTTCGGGGCTACACCTTC.

The CDR3 DNA is TGTGCCAGCTCACGGGCAGGGGTGTACGAGCAGTACTTC. This encodes CASSRAGVYEQYF. The gene calls are TRBV18 and TRBJ2-7, with D maybe TRBD1 (6 bases). Germline CDR1 is KGHSH and CDR2 is LQKENI. The length of the CDR3 is 13 residues. Between the trimmed V and J ends, which lost 4 bases and 4 bases, there was a span of 11 bases.

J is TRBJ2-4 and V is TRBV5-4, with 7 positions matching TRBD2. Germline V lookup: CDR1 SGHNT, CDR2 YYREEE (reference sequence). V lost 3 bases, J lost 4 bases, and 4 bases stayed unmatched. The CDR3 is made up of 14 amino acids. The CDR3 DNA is TGTGCCAGCAGCTGGGGGGGGTGGAAAAACATTCAGTACTTC. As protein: CASSWGGWKNIQYF.

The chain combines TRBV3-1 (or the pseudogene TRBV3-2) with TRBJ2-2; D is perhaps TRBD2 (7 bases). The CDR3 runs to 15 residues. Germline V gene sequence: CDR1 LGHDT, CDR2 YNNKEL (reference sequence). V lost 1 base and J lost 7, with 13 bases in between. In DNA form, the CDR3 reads TGTGCCAGCAGCCAAGTATTGGGGGGGCACGGGGAGCTGTTTTTT. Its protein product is CASSQVLGGHGELFF.

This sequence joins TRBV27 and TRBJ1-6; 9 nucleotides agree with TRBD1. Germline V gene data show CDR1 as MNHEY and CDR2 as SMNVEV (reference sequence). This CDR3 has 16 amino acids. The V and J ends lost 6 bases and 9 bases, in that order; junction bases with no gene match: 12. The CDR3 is CASRLRDRAPTSPLHF. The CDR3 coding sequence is TGTGCCAGCAGACTCCGGGACAGGGCTCCCACTTCACCCCTCCACTTT.

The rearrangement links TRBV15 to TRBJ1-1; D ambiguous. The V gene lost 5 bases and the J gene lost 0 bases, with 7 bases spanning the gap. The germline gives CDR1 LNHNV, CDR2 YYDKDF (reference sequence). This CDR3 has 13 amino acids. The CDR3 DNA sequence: TGTGCCACCAGCGTAACTATGAACACTGAAGCTTTCTTT. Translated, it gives CATSVTMNTEAFF.

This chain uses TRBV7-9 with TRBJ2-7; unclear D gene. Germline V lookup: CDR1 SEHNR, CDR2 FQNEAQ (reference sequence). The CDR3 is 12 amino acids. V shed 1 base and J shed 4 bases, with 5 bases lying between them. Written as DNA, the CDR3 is TGTGCCAGCAGCTTAGACCTATACGAGCAGTACTTC. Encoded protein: CASSLDLYEQYF.

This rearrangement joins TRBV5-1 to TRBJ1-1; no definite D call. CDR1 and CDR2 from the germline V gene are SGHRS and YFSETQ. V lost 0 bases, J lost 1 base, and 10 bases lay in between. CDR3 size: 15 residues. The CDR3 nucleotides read TGCGCCAGCAGCTTGGAGAGGCTCGGGAACACTGAAGCTTTCTTT. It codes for CASSLERLGNTEAFF.

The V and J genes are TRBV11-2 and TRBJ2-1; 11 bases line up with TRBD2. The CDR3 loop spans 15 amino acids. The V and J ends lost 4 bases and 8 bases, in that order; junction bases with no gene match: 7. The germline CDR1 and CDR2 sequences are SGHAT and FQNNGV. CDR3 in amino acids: CASSYLAGGLDEQFF. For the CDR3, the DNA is TGTGCCAGCAGCTATCTAGCGGGGGGCCTGGATGAGCAGTTCTTC. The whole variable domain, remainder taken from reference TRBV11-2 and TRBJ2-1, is EAGVAQSPRYKIIEKRQSVAFWCNPISGHATLYWYQQILGQGPKLLIQFQNNGVVDDSQLPKDRFSAERLKGVDSTLKIQPAKLEDSAVYLCASSYLAGGLDEQFFGPGTRLTVL.

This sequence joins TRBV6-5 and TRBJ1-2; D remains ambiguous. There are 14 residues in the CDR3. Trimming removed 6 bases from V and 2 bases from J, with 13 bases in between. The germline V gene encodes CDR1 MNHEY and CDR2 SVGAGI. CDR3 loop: CASRLDGANYGYTF. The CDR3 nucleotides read TGTGCCAGCAGATTAGACGGAGCAAACTATGGCTACACCTTC.

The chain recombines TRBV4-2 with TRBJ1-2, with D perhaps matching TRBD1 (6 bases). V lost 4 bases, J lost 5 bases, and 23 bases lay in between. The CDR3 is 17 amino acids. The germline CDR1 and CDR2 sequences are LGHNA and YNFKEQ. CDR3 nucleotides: TGTGCCAGCAGCCCGCCAGCGGGGGCCGCGCCATATTATGGCTACACCTTC. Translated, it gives CASSPPAGAAPYYGYTF.

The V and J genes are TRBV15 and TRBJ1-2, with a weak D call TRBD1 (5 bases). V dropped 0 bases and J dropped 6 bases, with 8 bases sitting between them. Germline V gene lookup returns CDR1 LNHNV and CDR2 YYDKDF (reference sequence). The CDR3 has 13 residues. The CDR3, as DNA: TGTGCCACCAGCAGAGACAGGGTGGATGGCTACACCTTC. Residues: CATSRDRVDGYTF.

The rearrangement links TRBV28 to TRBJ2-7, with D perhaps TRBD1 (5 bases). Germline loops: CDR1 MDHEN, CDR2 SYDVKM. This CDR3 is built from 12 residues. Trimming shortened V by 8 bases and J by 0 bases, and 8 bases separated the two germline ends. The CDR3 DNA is TGTGCCAGCTCCGACAGCTCCTACGAGCAGTACTTC. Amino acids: CASSDSSYEQYF.

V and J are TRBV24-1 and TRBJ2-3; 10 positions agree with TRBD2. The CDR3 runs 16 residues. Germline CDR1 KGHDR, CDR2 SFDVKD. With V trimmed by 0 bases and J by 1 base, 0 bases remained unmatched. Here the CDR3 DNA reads TGTGCCACCAGTGATTTGGGGACTAGCGGCACAGATACGCAGTATTTT. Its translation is CATSDLGTSGTDTQYF.

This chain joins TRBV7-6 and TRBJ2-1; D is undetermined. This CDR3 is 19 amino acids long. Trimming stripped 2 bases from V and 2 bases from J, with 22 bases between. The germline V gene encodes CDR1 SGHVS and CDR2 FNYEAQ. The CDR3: CASSLLGGLESPAYNEQFF. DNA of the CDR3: TGTGCCAGCAGCTTATTAGGCGGTCTAGAATCACCCGCCTACAATGAGCAGTTCTTC.

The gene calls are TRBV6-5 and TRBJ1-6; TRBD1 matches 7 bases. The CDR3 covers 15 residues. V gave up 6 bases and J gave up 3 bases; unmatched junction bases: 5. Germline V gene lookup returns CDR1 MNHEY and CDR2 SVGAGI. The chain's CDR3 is CASRPRQGYNSPLHF. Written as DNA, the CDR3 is TGTGCCAGCAGGCCGAGACAGGGCTATAATTCACCCCTCCACTTT.

Here the CDR3 reads CASSETGVDTQYF. Written as DNA, the CDR3 is TGTGCCAGCAGCGAAACAGGTGTAGATACGCAGTATTTT. The rearrangement joins TRBV5-4 to TRBJ2-3; D is possibly TRBD1 (5 bases). CDR3 length: 13 residues. Trimming took 4 bases from V and 5 from J, leaving 11 bases between them. From germline, CDR1 is SGHNT and CDR2 YYREEE (reference sequence). The variable domain in full, with the rest retrieved from reference TRBV5-4 and TRBJ2-3, is ETGVTQSPTHLIKTRGQQVTLRCSSQSGHNTVSWYQQALGQGPQFIFQYYREEENGRGNFPPRFSGLQFPNYSSELNVNALELDDSALYLCASSETGVDTQYFGPGTRLTVL.